The 28 T cell receptor beta chains below come from one sample, sequenced in a study of blood T cell repertoires in COVID-19. The repertoire was sequenced with immunoSEQ multiplex PCR; TCRdb's copy has only in-frame clones and lacks some. Of around 20,000 clones listed, more than 75% are singletons. The sequenced material came from peripheral blood. The receptors shown here come from a human donor in a cohort sampled during active COVID-19.

The genes are TRBV12-5 and TRBJ2-3; a weak D match, TRBD2 (6 bases). Germline CDR1 is LGHNT and CDR2 is FRNRAP. Trimming pared 7 bases from V and 2 bases from J, leaving 19 bases between. CDR3 length equals 16 residues. Here the CDR3 reads CASASGGPHLTDTQYF. The CDR3 nucleotides read TGTGCTAGTGCTTCCGGGGGTCCCCATCTCACAGATACGCAGTATTTT.

The chain uses TRBV5-1 and TRBJ1-6, with D unresolved. The length of the CDR3 is 16 residues. Deletions cut 3 bases from V and 2 bases from J, with 12 bases between. Germline loops: CDR1 SGHRS, CDR2 YFSETQ. The CDR3 coding sequence is TGCGCCAGCAGCTACAGTACTCCCGCCTATAATTCACCCCTCCACTTT. Its translation: CASSYSTPAYNSPLHF.

V and J are TRBV11-2 and TRBJ1-4; D possibly corresponds to TRBD1 (6 bases). V was shortened by 5 bases and J by 10 bases, with 29 bases between the two germline ends. CDR3 length: 18 residues. Germline loops: CDR1 SGHAT, CDR2 FQNNGV. This CDR3 reads CASSLAITLTGEGGKLFF. The CDR3 nucleotides read TGTGCCAGCAGCCTAGCCATTACACTGACAGGTGAAGGGGGAAAACTGTTTTTT.

This chain joins TRBV7-2 and TRBJ2-2, with TRBD2 as a possible D gene (7 bases). The CDR3 spans 15 residues. V shed 2 bases and J shed 5 bases, with 12 bases lying between them. Per the germline V gene, CDR1 is SGHTA and CDR2 is FQGNSA. CDR3 amino acids: CASSLMGGQTGELFF. CDR3 nucleotides: TGTGCCAGCAGCTTAATGGGGGGGCAGACCGGGGAGCTGTTTTTT.

CDR3 sequence (DNA): TGTGCCAGCTCACTCTTTGGGACAGGGGAGAACTATGGCTACACCTTC. It specifies CASSLFGTGENYGYTF. The chain is built from TRBV18 and TRBJ1-2; 10 nucleotides agree with TRBD1. Germline lookup yields CDR1 KGHSH and CDR2 LQKENI. V lost 4 bases, J lost 2 bases, and 7 bases stayed unmatched. This CDR3 comprises 16 residues. Full variable domain (outside the CDR3, taken from reference TRBV18 and TRBJ1-2): NAGVMQNPRHLVRRRGQEARLRCSPMKGHSHVYWYRQLPEEGLKFMVYLQKENIIDESGMPKERFSAEFPKEGPSILRIQQVVRGDSAAYFCASSLFGTGENYGYTFGSGTRLTVV.

This chain connects TRBV4-3 to TRBJ2-1; 9 bases match TRBD1. The CDR3 consists of 18 residues. Germline CDR1 LGHNA, CDR2 YSLEER. V trimming: 0 bases; J trimming: 7 bases; junction bases outside the gene matches: 13. The CDR3 here is CASSQDPLLGQGGNEQFF. CDR3 sequence (DNA): TGCGCCAGCAGCCAAGATCCGCTCTTGGGACAGGGAGGTAATGAGCAGTTCTTC.

This clone appeared a single time. The chain is built from TRBV19 and TRBJ1-2; 7 bases match TRBD1. Per germline, CDR1 LNHDA and CDR2 SQIVND (reference sequence). After removal of 4 bases from V and 6 bases from J, the junction contained 8 bases not matched to a gene. The CDR3 extends over 14 amino acids. In nucleotides, the CDR3 is TGTGCCAGTAGTAGTACCGGGACAGTTCATGGCTACACCTTC. It yields the protein CASSSTGTVHGYTF. Full variable domain (rest looked up from reference TRBV19 and TRBJ1-2): DGGITQSPKYLFRKEGQNVTLSCEQNLNHDAMYWYRQDPGQGLRLIYYSQIVNDFQKGDIAEGYSVSREKKESFPLTVTSAQKNPTAFYLCASSSTGTVHGYTFGSGTRLTVV.

The V call is TRBV19, the J call TRBJ2-2, with D perhaps matching TRBD2 (6 bases). This CDR3 contains 13 residues. V was trimmed by 10 bases and J by 2 bases, leaving 11 bases between them. Germline V gene sequence: CDR1 LNHDA, CDR2 SQIVND (reference sequence). The DNA of the CDR3 is TGTGCCACCCTAGCGCTTAACACCGGGGAGCTGTTTTTT. Its protein is CATLALNTGELFF.

V and J are TRBV5-6 and TRBJ1-6, with 12 bases aligning to TRBD1. The CDR3 contains 17 residues. From germline, CDR1 is SGHDT and CDR2 YYEEEE. J lost 11 bases, V lost 0 bases, and 9 bases had no gene match. The chain's CDR3 is CASSLEGQGASRAPLHF. The DNA of the CDR3 is TGTGCCAGCAGCTTGGAGGGACAGGGGGCGTCCCGGGCACCCCTCCACTTT.

The J gene is TRBJ2-4, the V gene TRBV5-6; possible D gene TRBD2, 5 bases. Germline V gives CDR1 SGHDT, CDR2 YYEEEE. V was clipped by 5 bases and J by 8 bases, with 23 bases between them. The CDR3 runs to 16 residues. The CDR3 is CASSPGLSTVLDIQYF. The CDR3 DNA is TGTGCCAGCAGTCCTGGACTGTCAACCGTACTCGACATTCAGTACTTC.

The chain uses TRBV19 and TRBJ2-1; D is uncertain. This CDR3 spans 12 amino acids. CDR1 is LNHDA and CDR2 is SQIVND in the germline V gene (reference sequence). V lost 3 bases and J lost 11, with 11 bases in between. CDR3 nucleotide sequence: TGTGCCAGTAGTATGCGGCAGAATAAGCAGTTCTTC. Protein: CASSMRQNKQFF.

The count of this clone is one. The J gene is TRBJ2-1, the V gene TRBV5-6; the match to TRBD1 covers 8 bases. V was clipped by 2 bases and J by 9 bases; unmatched bases: 7. The CDR3 is 14 amino acids. The germline gives CDR1 SGHDT, CDR2 YYEEEE. The CDR3 is CASSFPDRVGEQFF. CDR3 nucleotide sequence: TGTGCCAGCAGCTTTCCGGACAGGGTTGGTGAGCAGTTCTTC.

The chain joins TRBV11-2 to TRBJ2-7, with 14 positions matching TRBD2. The CDR3 has 19 amino acids. Looked up from germline, CDR1 is SGHAT and CDR2 is FQNNGV. J was trimmed by 2 bases and V by 2 bases; bases with no gene match: 11. CDR3 loop: CASSLLLGGTSGSPYEQYF. The CDR3 nucleotides read TGTGCCAGCAGCTTACTCCTGGGAGGGACTAGCGGGAGCCCCTACGAGCAGTACTTC.

In its sample, this clone was seen once. The rearrangement links TRBV5-6 to TRBJ2-7; 9 bases map to TRBD2. CDR3 size: 16 residues. V trimming: 3 bases; J trimming: 3 bases; junction bases outside the gene matches: 10. Looked up from germline, CDR1 is SGHDT and CDR2 is YYEEEE. CDR3 loop: CASSSFRTSAVYEQYF. The CDR3 DNA sequence: TGTGCCAGCAGCTCGTTCAGGACTAGCGCCGTCTACGAGCAGTACTTC.

V is TRBV5-1 and J is TRBJ2-2; the D gene is possibly TRBD1 (5 bases). The germline V and J ends were trimmed by 0 bases and 6 bases, with 12 bases remaining between them. The CDR3 loop spans 15 amino acids. In germline, CDR1 is SGHRS, CDR2 YFSETQ. CDR3 amino acids: CASSLGRLGPGELFF. As DNA, the CDR3 is TGCGCCAGCAGCTTGGGTAGACTGGGGCCCGGGGAGCTGTTTTTT.

The DNA for the CDR3 is TGTGCCAGTAGTATCCAGGGATCCAATCAGCCCCAGCATTTT. Encoded protein: CASSIQGSNQPQHF. The chain employs TRBV19 and TRBJ1-5; possible D gene TRBD1, 5 bases. The germline gives CDR1 LNHDA, CDR2 SQIVND (reference sequence). Trimming stripped 3 bases from V and 3 bases from J, with 9 bases between. The CDR3 is 14 residues long.

V usage is TRBV5-5 and J usage is TRBJ1-5; tentatively, D is TRBD1 (6 bases). V lost 1 base and J 6 bases, leaving 14 bases between the germline ends. The CDR3 contains 15 residues. Germline V gene data show CDR1 as SGHKS and CDR2 as YYEKEE (reference sequence). CDR3 loop: CASSLPRGVVQPQHF. The CDR3 coding sequence is TGTGCCAGCAGCTTGCCCAGGGGAGTGGTTCAGCCCCAGCATTTT.

This clone was recorded only once. This sequence joins TRBV5-1 and TRBJ1-4; D might be TRBD1 (6 bases). With 8 bases removed from V and 0 bases from J, the gap between germline ends came to 8 bases. The CDR3 contains 13 residues. Germline loops: CDR1 SGHRS, CDR2 YFSETQ. CDR3 DNA: TGCGCCAGTAGGGACACAACTAATGAAAAACTGTTTTTT. This gives the protein CASRDTTNEKLFF.

CDR3 sequence (DNA): TGTGCCAGTACCGTGGGCGGGAGTGCTGATACGCAGTATTTT. Its translation: CASTVGGSADTQYF. The rearrangement links TRBV19 to TRBJ2-3; 7 bases agree with TRBD2. The V and J ends lost 7 bases and 6 bases, in that order; junction bases with no gene match: 10. Germline loops: CDR1 LNHDA, CDR2 SQIVND (reference sequence). This CDR3 is 14 amino acids long. Complete variable domain (other parts from reference TRBV19 and TRBJ2-3): DGGITQSPKYLFRKEGQNVTLSCEQNLNHDAMYWYRQDPGQGLRLIYYSQIVNDFQKGDIAEGYSVSREKKESFPLTVTSAQKNPTAFYLCASTVGGSADTQYFGPGTRLTVL.

The chain uses TRBV6-5 and TRBJ2-7; 11 nucleotides align to TRBD1. The CDR3 is 15 residues long. Per the germline V gene, CDR1 is MNHEY and CDR2 is SVGAGI. Trimming cost V 5 bases and J 6 bases; bases outside gene matches: 9. The CDR3 DNA reads TGTGCCAGCAGTCCCCCTATGGGGACAGGGGGCGAGCAGTACTTC. Translation gives CASSPPMGTGGEQYF.

The chain recombines TRBV28 with TRBJ1-2; D ambiguous. Germline V CDR1 and CDR2: MDHEN, SYDVKM. CDR3 length: 12 amino acids. V lost 4 bases and J 4 bases, leaving 7 bases between the germline ends. CDR3 region: CASSSTTYGYTF. The CDR3 DNA reads as TGTGCCAGCAGTTCGACAACCTATGGCTACACCTTC.

This rearrangement joins TRBV7-2 to TRBJ2-3; TRBD1 agrees at 7 bases. The junction had 3 bases not matched to a gene; V was cut back by 3 bases and J by 0 bases. This CDR3 spans 15 amino acids. The germline V gene has CDR1 SGHTA and CDR2 FQGNSA. The CDR3 is CASSLVGQSTDTQYF. Here the CDR3 DNA reads TGTGCCAGCAGCTTGGTGGGACAGAGCACAGATACGCAGTATTTT.

This clone was seen a handful of times. The rearrangement links TRBV3-1 (or the pseudogene TRBV3-2) to TRBJ2-1; TRBD1 is a possible D gene (5 bases). The germline V gene has CDR1 LGHDT and CDR2 YNNKEL (reference sequence). Trimming shortened V by 0 bases and J by 11 bases, and 8 bases separated the two germline ends. CDR3 length: 12 residues. This CDR3 is CASSQERGQQFF. CDR3 bases: TGTGCCAGCAGCCAAGAAAGGGGTCAGCAGTTCTTC.

This sequence joins TRBV4-3 and TRBJ2-3, with a weak D call TRBD2 (5 bases). With 1 base removed from V and 1 base from J, the gap between germline ends came to 15 bases. Germline V gene lookup returns CDR1 LGHNA and CDR2 YSLEER. This CDR3 is 17 amino acids long. CDR3 in DNA: TGCGCCAGCAGCCAAGGCAGGAGCGGTGCTGGCACAGATACGCAGTATTTT. Amino acids: CASSQGRSGAGTDTQYF.

The V and J genes are TRBV5-1 and TRBJ1-2; 8 positions agree with TRBD1. The V segment lost 0 bases and the J segment 0 bases; nucleotides outside the gene matches: 4. Germline V gene sequence: CDR1 SGHRS, CDR2 YFSETQ. The CDR3 has 16 amino acids. The CDR3: CASSLDRDRTNYGYTF. The DNA for the CDR3 is TGCGCCAGCAGCTTGGACCGGGACAGGACTAACTATGGCTACACCTTC.

The chain carries TRBV9 and TRBJ1-2; D is possibly TRBD1 (5 bases). The V end lost 0 bases, the J end lost 0 bases, and 12 bases lay between the germline ends. Germline V gene sequence: CDR1 SGDLS, CDR2 YYNGEE. The CDR3 totals 16 residues. CDR3 protein: CASSVATDTANYGYTF. The CDR3 region has the DNA TGTGCCAGCAGCGTAGCAACGGACACGGCTAACTATGGCTACACCTTC.

The chain couples TRBV12-3 or TRBV12-4 to TRBJ1-3; D is unclear. V was trimmed by 3 bases and J by 0 bases, leaving 3 bases between them. CDR3 size: 13 residues. The CDR3: CASSLYSGNTIYF. The CDR3 nucleotides read TGTGCCAGCAGTTTGTACTCTGGAAACACCATATATTTT.

The chain has TRBV28 and TRBJ1-2, with TRBD1 as a possible D gene (5 bases). Germline CDR1 reads MDHEN; CDR2 reads SYDVKM. The CDR3 has 14 amino acids. Trimming removed 3 bases at V and 5 bases at J, with 13 bases between. Here the CDR3 reads CASSFDRTKYGYTF. The CDR3 nucleotides are TGTGCCAGCAGTTTCGACAGAACAAAATATGGCTACACCTTC.